Detailed here is one TCR beta chain. Its antigen remains unidentified. The data belong to a study of Tregs in tolerant kidney transplant recipients. Related graft donors supplied nonmyeloablative bone marrow transplants, and mixed chimerism was transient. Regarding the study as a whole: This study did not directly address biological reproducibility.

Sequenced by immunoSEQ multiplex PCR; TCRdb stores in-frame clones only, minus some. The sample contains 65,000 or so clones, about 90% of which appear only once. The V end lost 0 bases, the J end lost 0 bases, and 6 bases lay between the germline ends. This CDR3 contains 14 residues. Per germline, CDR1 SGHRS and CDR2 YFSETQ. The sequences come from CD4+ T cells from blood (PBMCs), collected 6 months after the transplant. The chain links TRBV5-1 to TRBJ1-1; D perhaps matches TRBD1 (6 bases). This clonotype originated in a human patient who received a combined kidney and bone marrow transplant. Some of these T cells may belong to the graft donor. CDR3 sequence reads: CASSLDRVNTEAFF. The CDR3 DNA sequence: TGCGCCAGCAGCTTGGACAGGGTGAACACTGAAGCTTTCTTT.